What follows describes a single T cell receptor beta chain. Which antigen it targets is not known. No base qualities exist here, and no much larger clone lies one base off it. The sample comes from a study of cytomegalovirus exposure and HLA in healthy donors (dated by TCRdb to 2016 to 2017). For context, the study as a whole: In an earlier analysis of under 600 of the donors, approximately 260 Gb of sequence data and 117 million unique TCR beta sequences from 180 million or so T cells were reported. The study was designed to test whether signatures of past pathogen exposure could be identified by cataloging public T cell receptors. Donor age, sex, ethnicity and CMV serostatus were compiled together with the repertoire data. Typing coverage differed by locus: A, B, C, DRB1 and DQB1 were typed in roughly 620-640 donors, DQA1 in 522, DPA1 in 600 to 610, and DPB1 in just under 490. Because of strong linkage in the cohort, 4 to 6 DR-DQ haplotypes were treated as single units for association and clustering. A later analysis re-examined previously published TCR beta repertoires from over 500 donors and added high-resolution HLA genotyping to investigate patterns of TCR occurrence. A later genetic analysis used genome-wide SNP genotypes for about 65% of the 666 donors, treating that subset as a discovery cohort. The study combined high-throughput TCR immunosequencing, statistical association of individual TCRs with disease status, and machine learning to predict cytomegalovirus infection status. In addition to the first cohort of around 670 subjects, a separate validation cohort of 120 different subjects was used. Both class I and class II loci were covered by HLA typing, at four-digit resolution. An early release that covered several hundred HLA-typed donors contained approximately 300 gigabases of sequencing data and around 85 million unique TCR sequences. The T cell repertoires of some 700 subjects were profiled by immunosequencing and related to cytomegalovirus serostatus. The genetic ancestry cluster associated with self-reported Caucasian donors included 65% to 90% of the roughly 360 genotyped donors. Every repertoire in the discovery cohort had been generated on one and the same sequencing platform. Among some 400 genotyped donors of the cohort, an average of approximately 240,000 unique TCR beta nucleotide sequences was sequenced per donor, of which 15% to 20% were non-productive. An earlier analysis of 587 of the donors used high-throughput TCR beta sequencing to judge whether each TCR beta V gene segment behaved as functional or pseudogenic. The later analysis used no new phenotypic data to find candidate immune exposures, relying instead on TCR beta sequences and their occurrence across donors.

Library preparation was by the immunoSEQ multiplex PCR assay. For the multiplex PCR, a mixture combining 60 forward primers for TCR Vbeta segments and 13 reverse primers for TCR Jbeta segments was used. The CDR3 region of rearranged TCR beta genes was amplified from genomic DNA with a multiplex PCR assay. The Illumina HiSeq System was used to sequence the amplified TCR beta libraries as 87-base-pair reads. The authors' analysis ran thus. A later analysis tallied 70 million to 100 million unique TCR beta chains across the 666 repertoires, and some 12 million of those chains were shared by two or more donors. Raw reads were error-corrected and collapsed into unique sequences with a nearest-neighbor algorithm that merged closely related sequences to remove PCR and sequencing errors. CDR3 sequences were aligned to IMGT reference sequences to assign V, D and J gene segments. For a sequence to be retained, at least a six-nucleotide match to both a V gene segment and a J gene segment was required. A rearrangement counted as productive if the CDR3 had no stop codons and remained in frame with V and J, and every other rearrangement counted as non-productive. Following IMGT convention, CDR3 was defined as the stretch from the second conserved V-encoded cysteine to the conserved J-encoded phenylalanine. The earlier analysis of a few hundred of the donors excluded any sequence lacking an unambiguous match to a single V gene segment. An earlier analysis of 587 of the donors classified V segments as functional when productive rearrangements were above 56.7% and as segregating when the standard deviation between donors was above 5%. A statistical classification framework was built to diagnose cytomegalovirus status from the catalog of TCR beta chain sequences. In a later analysis, TCR nucleotide sequences were compared against IMGT/GENE-DB human TR gene sequences so that V and J genes could be assigned. A later analysis assigned CDR3 sequences and most-parsimonious VDJ recombination scenarios with the TCRdist pipeline. In a later analysis, each TCR beta chain was defined by its CDR3 amino acid sequence together with its V-gene family, and reads without a unique V-gene family were excluded. In a later analysis, several hundred highly shared, low-generation-probability nucleotide sequences were removed to address suspected cross-contamination and a sequencing artifact. In a later analysis, a clonal expansion index was calculated for each public chain from normalized within-repertoire ranks of inferred template counts. In a later analysis, generation probabilities were computed using a VDJ recombination model fitted to out-of-frame rearrangements, and the results were checked against IGoR. Hypergeometric tests were used in a later analysis to score TCR-TCR, TCR-HLA and TCR-CMV co-occurrence, with a repertoire-size bias correction applied to the TCR pairs. In a later analysis, false discovery rates were estimated by permuting HLA or CMV assignments 20 times. A later analysis grouped co-occurring TCRs with DBSCAN, adding TCRdist sequence similarity when clustering within HLA-allele-positive subsets. Repertoires with fewer than 30,000 or more than 120,000 public chains, plus five repertoires with anomalous nucleotide sharing, were excluded from co-occurrence clustering. The table was pulled from immuneACCESS by TCRdb, which kept in-frame rearrangements only. Such tables lose some clones; where checked, under half of the loss comes from unresolved V genes, and the rest has no known cause. The DNA was the basis for D and trimming; V, J and clone size are from that table. The sample profile shows 140,000 to 150,000 clones; approximately 81% of them were found once. The ten largest clonotypes hold around 2.5% of the sample.

Study-wide conclusions, independent of this receptor: Compared with the roughly 670-donor mean, donors in an Asian-associated ancestry cluster had fewer N-insertions in productive TCRs, according to a later genetic analysis. The authors suggested that the approach could potentially be extended to other disease states and immunological phenotypes. Because counts were too low, approximately 18 rarely observed V segments, including chromosome 9 orphons, were excluded from the earlier analysis of about 500 of the donors. When HLA alleles, especially DR and DQ, strongly co-occurred, TCR associations were difficult to assign to individual alleles. In a later analysis, HLA-associated TCR beta chains were found to be more clonally expanded and to have lower generation probabilities than equally common non-associated chains. In the study, approximately 160 TCR beta chains were listed as associated with cytomegalovirus. Only TCR beta chains were sequenced in this cohort, and the absence of alpha or paired-chain data limited detectable features. A later analysis reported that several top co-occurrence clusters appeared linked to parvovirus B19, influenza, CMV and Epstein-Barr virus. Immune exposure information for the cohort was limited to CMV serostatus. Some IMGT-functional V segments, including TRBV6-2 and TRBV6-3, could not be told apart with the 87-base-pair reads, so those segments were excluded. A further reported finding was that TCR beta sequences accurately predicted the HLA-A and HLA-B alleles for most subjects in the first cohort. Most CMV-associated TCR beta chains appeared to be HLA-restricted in a later analysis, and the HLA associations seemed to be driven largely by CMV exposure. According to a later analysis, TCR association rates differed among HLA loci, with DRB1 alleles showing the most associated TCRs and HLA-C alleles showing the fewest. Correlated functional status among segregating V segments might be attributable to linkage disequilibrium, but an unknown experimental factor could not be ruled out. A cluster of highly shared sequence variants was judged likely to represent a technical artifact of the sequencing pipeline. Sequencing depth was assumed to be roughly uniform across donors in the presence/absence analyses, though that assumption may not hold. Because HLA typing was unavailable for some donors at each locus, only the typed subset was used in association tests. At a false discovery rate of 0.05, a later analysis linked some 17,000 TCR beta sequences to specific HLA alleles. In an earlier analysis of about 540 of the donors, most TCR beta V segments were observed in productive rearrangements about 87% or about 30% of the time, broadly matching IMGT annotations. Most TCR sequences were seen in very few donors, while some public TCRs were found in many individuals. The classifier was reported to diagnose cytomegalovirus status with high specificity and sensitivity in both the original cohort and the validation cohort. A few of the identified cytomegalovirus-associated TCR beta chains were confirmed in vitro to be specific for cytomegalovirus antigens. V-gene and J-gene trimming of TCR beta chains was associated with a missense DCLRE1C variant in a later genetic analysis, and the association was replicated in an independent cohort.

The cohort comprised 550 to 700 healthy bone marrow donors. Cohort members were all nominally healthy when sampled, although unrecorded immune exposures were likely present. The donor was CMV seronegative and belonged to the group of around 350 seronegative cohort members. A peripheral blood sample was provided by each donor, and peripheral blood mononuclear cells were used for TCR beta sequencing. Genomic DNA was extracted from the blood cell samples with the Qiagen DNeasy Blood Extraction Kit. V is cut back by 0 bases and J by 3 bases, with 3 bases in the junction unmatched. The cysteine opens and the phenylalanine closes a CDR3 of 15 amino acids. Of the read, only the CDR3 DNA is kept; its 45 bases are in frame from base 1. CDR1 is given as MNHEY and CDR2 as SVGAGI, both from the germline V gene.

The receptor was isolated from a boy younger than 10 in good health and CMV-seronegative. The sequencing sample was made of PBMCs. Recombination linked TRBV6-5 to TRBJ1-2; 8 nucleotides in the junction match TRBD1. CDR3 loop: CASSYSPGGYYGYTF. The DNA sequence reads TGTGCCAGCAGTTACTCGCCAGGGGGCTACTATGGCTACACCTTC.